The source of this T cell receptor (beta chain) is a study of beta chain features in type 1 diabetes. Study conclusions and caveats: When cDNA is sequenced, cells with high TCR expression could be over-represented. When Type 1 diabetes patients were examined, their TCRB CDR3s proved moderately but significantly shorter in all four CD4+ subsets.

V gave up 4 bases and J gave up 4 bases, with 11 bases separating them. The CDR3 is made up of 14 amino acids. The germline CDR1 and CDR2 sequences are SGHRS and YFSETQ. CD4+ cells of the naive, central memory, regulatory and stem cell-like memory types were sorted via CD45RO/CCR7/CD25/CD127/CD95/CD27. Expressed TCRB transcripts were sequenced because the isolated RNA had all been reverse transcribed beforehand. Generated by immunoSEQ multiplex PCR, the TCRdb table keeps only in-frame clones and is missing some. The sample holds around 250,000 clones; around an eighth are singletons and the top ten take about 0.024%. As for this clone: The target antigen is unknown.

Sequencing was performed on naive CD4+ T cells from blood. The V call is TRBV5-1, the J call TRBJ2-2; D may be TRBD2 (7 bases). The sequence derives from a woman aged 40-49 years in good health. This CDR3 reads CASSGGASTGELFF. The CDR3 DNA sequence: TGCGCCAGCAGCGGGGGGGCCAGCACCGGGGAGCTGTTTTTT.